These 27 T cell receptor beta chains were sequenced from one sample in a study of blood T cell repertoires in COVID-19. Sequencing used immunoSEQ multiplex PCR; TCRdb keeps in-frame clones, though not all of them. Of about 240,000 clones in the sample, approximately 78% were seen once. Source material: peripheral blood. These receptors were taken from a woman aged 55 to 70 with active or convalescent COVID-19.

The rearrangement joins TRBV19 to TRBJ2-2; the match to TRBD2 covers 8 bases. CDR1 and CDR2 (germline): LNHDA, SQIVND (reference sequence). The length of the CDR3 is 16 residues. V was pared by 5 bases and J by 5 bases, with 10 bases of the junction left unmatched. The CDR3 DNA reads TGTGCCAGTAGTTCGGGGGTAGCGGGGTGGACCGGGGAGCTGTTTTTT. It yields the protein CASSSGVAGWTGELFF.

This clone appeared once. This chain connects TRBV6-5 to TRBJ1-5; D is perhaps TRBD1 (6 bases). Germline V CDR1 and CDR2: MNHEY, SVGAGI. There are 16 residues in the CDR3. V lost 0 bases, J lost 4 bases, and 13 bases lay in between. In nucleotides, the CDR3 is TGTGCCAGCAGTTACTCAACGCCTCAGGGGAATCAGCCCCAGCATTTT. It encodes CASSYSTPQGNQPQHF.

This clone showed up just once. The chain recombines TRBV6-7 with TRBJ1-1; D remains ambiguous. TRBV6-7 counts as an open reading frame of uncertain function. V was clipped by 0 bases and J by 6 bases, with 20 bases between them. The CDR3 loop spans 17 amino acids. The CDR3 DNA follows: TGTGCCAGCAGTTACTCGGGCCGTGAGCGGTGGTGGCCTGAAGCTTTCTTT. Its translation: CASSYSGRERWWPEAFF.

CDR3: CASSSTTGEHGYTF. In nucleotides, the CDR3 is TGTGCCAGCAGTTCCACGACAGGGGAGCATGGCTACACCTTC. The V gene is TRBV6-6, the J gene TRBJ1-2; 8 nucleotides match TRBD1. V lost 4 bases, J lost 6 bases, and 7 bases stayed unmatched. This CDR3 comprises 14 residues. Germline values: CDR1 MNHNY, CDR2 SVGAGI (reference sequence).

The V and J genes are TRBV4-3 and TRBJ1-5; 8 nucleotides line up with TRBD1. Per the germline V gene, CDR1 is LGHNA and CDR2 is YSLEER. The J segment lost 0 bases and the V segment lost 1 base, leaving 11 bases of the junction unmatched. The CDR3 extends over 19 amino acids. CDR3 sequence (DNA): TGCGCCAGCAGCCAAGGCCGGGACAGGATTATTTATAGCAATCAGCCCCAGCATTTT. It codes for CASSQGRDRIIYSNQPQHF.

V and J are TRBV6-5 and TRBJ1-2, with TRBD1 matching over 11 bases. This CDR3 spans 15 amino acids. Trimming removed 7 bases from V and 2 bases from J; junction bases left unmatched: 6. Germline V gene lookup returns CDR1 MNHEY and CDR2 SVGAGI. CDR3 nucleotide sequence: TGTGCCAGCAACCAGGACAGGGGGCTCAACTATGGCTACACCTTC. Protein sequence: CASNQDRGLNYGYTF.

The chain has TRBV9 and TRBJ1-2; D remains unclear. Deletions cut 5 bases from V and 0 bases from J, with 11 bases between. Germline V gives CDR1 SGDLS, CDR2 YYNGEE. The CDR3 totals 14 residues. CDR3 sequence: CASRNDGANYGYTF. In DNA form, the CDR3 reads TGTGCCAGCAGGAATGACGGAGCTAACTATGGCTACACCTTC.

V is TRBV23-1 and J is TRBJ1-2; 7 nucleotides align to TRBD1. TRBV23-1 is an ORF; its function is uncertain. V was pared by 9 bases and J by 5 bases, with 9 bases of the junction left unmatched. The CDR3 runs 13 residues. CDR3 protein: CASSRAGGYGYTF. In DNA, the CDR3 is TGCGCCAGTTCGCGAGCAGGGGGATATGGCTACACCTTC.

This chain connects TRBV10-2 to TRBJ2-2, with TRBD1 identical over 7 bases. CDR3 length equals 17 residues. From germline, CDR1 is WSHSY and CDR2 SAAADI. V lost 7 bases, J lost 6 bases, and 17 bases stayed unmatched. CDR3 loop: CASNTGTVGSLAGELFF. Here the CDR3 DNA reads TGCGCCAGCAACACCGGGACAGTGGGTTCATTAGCCGGGGAGCTGTTTTTT.

In DNA, the CDR3 is TGTGCCACGAACGAAGGGAGCGCTAACTATGGCTACACCTTC. This translates into CATNEGSANYGYTF. The V gene is TRBV6-6, the J gene TRBJ1-2, with unresolved D. The ends were cut back, 10 bases at V and 0 bases at J, with 15 bases in the middle. The CDR3 is made up of 14 amino acids. CDR1 is MNHNY, CDR2 SVGAGI, per germline (reference sequence).

V gene TRBV9 combines with J gene TRBJ2-7; 8 nucleotides align to TRBD1. The V and J ends lost 2 bases and 3 bases, in that order; junction bases with no gene match: 10. The germline V gene has CDR1 SGDLS and CDR2 YYNGEE. There are 16 residues in the CDR3. The CDR3 coding sequence is TGTGCCAGCAGCGTTGAGCAGGGGGCCCCTAGCTACGAGCAGTACTTC. Translating it yields CASSVEQGAPSYEQYF.

This clone was picked up a small number of times. This rearrangement joins TRBV27 to TRBJ2-7; 7 nucleotides align to TRBD1. The CDR3 is made up of 17 amino acids. The V gene end was trimmed by 2 bases and the J gene end by 3 bases; junction bases not matched to a gene: 13. Germline CDR1 and CDR2: MNHEY and SMNVEV (reference sequence). The CDR3 bases are TGTGCCAGCAGTTTAACTTTCCCGACAGGGAACTACTACGAGCAGTACTTC. Translating it yields CASSLTFPTGNYYEQYF.

CDR3 DNA sequence: TGTGCCAGCAGCCCTAGCCAAGATCAGCCCCAGCATTTT. Amino acids: CASSPSQDQPQHF. This sequence joins TRBV11-1 and TRBJ1-5; D is uncertain. CDR3 length equals 13 residues. V was cut by 5 bases and J by 5 bases, with 10 bases left in between. CDR1 SGHAT and CDR2 FQDESV come from the germline V gene (reference sequence).

V and J are TRBV24-1 and TRBJ2-1; 10 bases map to TRBD2. Germline V gene data show CDR1 as KGHDR and CDR2 as SFDVKD. Trimming cost V 3 bases and J 6 bases; bases outside gene matches: 4. The CDR3 has 15 amino acids. The CDR3 reads CATSDGERGGNEQFF. As DNA, the CDR3 is TGTGCCACCAGTGATGGGGAGCGGGGGGGCAATGAGCAGTTCTTC.

On this clone itself: This specimen includes other DNA sequences encoding the same CDR3. CDR3 coding DNA: TGTGCCAGCAGCCAAGGCCTAGCGGGGGCCTACGAGCAGTACTTC. It translates to CASSQGLAGAYEQYF. This chain links TRBV3-1 (or the pseudogene TRBV3-2) with TRBJ2-7; 10 nucleotides align to TRBD2. This CDR3 has 15 residues. Germline V gene data show CDR1 as LGHDT and CDR2 as YNNKEL (reference sequence). With V trimmed by 1 base and J by 2 bases, 2 bases remained unmatched.

The rearrangement links TRBV18 to TRBJ2-3, with 7 bases aligning to TRBD1. CDR3 length equals 14 residues. The germline gives CDR1 KGHSH, CDR2 LQKENI. Trimming took 3 bases from V and 3 from J; bases not matched to a gene: 3. For the CDR3, the DNA is TGTGCCAGCTCACCCTTGGACAGGACAGATACGCAGTATTTT. Translating gives CASSPLDRTDTQYF.

The table lists this clone with a few counts. The chain uses TRBV4-1 and TRBJ2-5, with D possibly being TRBD1 (5 bases). CDR1 and CDR2 from the germline V gene are MGHRA and YSYEKL. CDR3 length: 16 amino acids. Trimming left V 1 base short and J 5 bases short, with 17 bases between. The CDR3 DNA is TGCGCCAGCAGCCAAGGAAGGGGTGGGTTGAAGGAGACCCAGTACTTC. Amino acid sequence: CASSQGRGGLKETQYF.

The J gene is TRBJ2-7, the V gene TRBV20-1, with D possibly matching TRBD2 (5 bases). V lost 3 bases to trimming and J lost 4 bases, with 16 bases between them. CDR3 length equals 14 residues. Germline CDR1 is DFQATT and CDR2 is SNEGSKA (reference sequence). CDR3 nucleotide sequence: TGCAGTGCTAGTCCGGGGAATGGGCGGTACGAGCAGTACTTC. It encodes CSASPGNGRYEQYF.

This chain connects TRBV9 to TRBJ1-1; 10 bases match TRBD1. CDR1 is SGDLS and CDR2 is YYNGEE in the germline V gene. The CDR3 runs to 17 residues. J gave up 4 bases and V 3 bases, and 12 bases lay outside the gene matches. CDR3 nucleotide sequence: TGTGCCAGCAGCGACGAGCACGTGACAGGGGGCCGCACTGAAGCTTTCTTT. Protein: CASSDEHVTGGRTEAFF.

This sequence joins TRBV29-1 and TRBJ2-3; a possible D gene is TRBD2 (6 bases). This CDR3 has 13 residues. Germline V gives CDR1 SQVTM, CDR2 ANQGSEA. V lost 3 bases and J lost 12, with 19 bases in between. CDR3 residues: CSVEAGGARTQYF. The DNA of the CDR3 is TGCAGCGTTGAGGCCGGCGGGGCCCGTACACAGTATTTT.

This clone has a count of ten or more. The rearrangement joins TRBV6-2 or TRBV6-3 to TRBJ1-1, with 7 nucleotides matching TRBD1. Germline CDR1 MNHEY, CDR2 SVGEGT. The J segment lost 2 bases and the V segment lost 2 bases, leaving 8 bases of the junction unmatched. The CDR3 has 16 amino acids. CDR3 loop: CASSYPGGRRNTEAFF. The CDR3 DNA sequence: TGTGCCAGCAGTTACCCAGGGGGACGGAGAAACACTGAAGCTTTCTTT.

The chain couples TRBV7-2 to TRBJ2-5, with TRBD2 matching 9 bases. CDR1 and CDR2 (germline): SGHTA, FQGNSA. With V trimmed by 5 bases and J by 2 bases, 9 bases remained unmatched. This CDR3 contains 16 residues. The CDR3 loop reads CASSRGWRGGQETQYF. Written as DNA, the CDR3 is TGTGCCAGCAGCCGGGGTTGGCGGGGGGGACAAGAGACCCAGTACTTC.

This clone was seen only a few times. Other DNA sequences in this specimen translate into the identical CDR3. The rearrangement links TRBV7-9 to TRBJ2-3, with TRBD2 matching 8 bases. V lost 5 bases to trimming and J lost 4 bases; unmatched junction nucleotides: 8. This CDR3 is 15 amino acids long. Germline loops: CDR1 SEHNR, CDR2 FQNEAQ (reference sequence). The CDR3 DNA reads as TGTGCCAGCAGCCTCGAAGGACTAGCATCAGATACGCAGTATTTT. Translation gives CASSLEGLASDTQYF.

J is TRBJ1-6 and V is TRBV7-9; 8 nucleotides agree with TRBD1. There are 15 residues in the CDR3. The germline gives CDR1 SEHNR, CDR2 FQNEAQ (reference sequence). Trimming cost V 2 bases and J 9 bases; bases outside gene matches: 6. The CDR3 region is CASSLPQGAGSPLHF. CDR3 DNA sequence: TGTGCCAGCAGCTTACCCCAGGGGGCTGGTTCACCCCTCCACTTT. The complete variable domain, with remaining parts taken from reference TRBV7-9 and TRBJ1-6, reads DTGVSQNPRHKITKRGQNVTFRCDPISEHNRLYWYRQTLGQGPEFLTYFQNEAQLEKSRLLSDRFSAERPKGSFSTLEIQRTEQGDSAMYLCASSLPQGAGSPLHFGNGTRLTVT.

This chain links TRBV4-1 with TRBJ2-3; D uncertain. CDR1 MGHRA and CDR2 YSYEKL come from the germline V gene. The CDR3 runs 17 residues. V was clipped by 3 bases and J by 4 bases, with 20 bases between them. The CDR3 loop reads CASSHLPLPGSADTQYF. CDR3 coding DNA: TGCGCCAGCAGCCACCTGCCACTGCCTGGTTCCGCAGATACGCAGTATTTT.

This clone was found a few times. This rearrangement joins TRBV6-2 or TRBV6-3 to TRBJ1-2; 8 bases match TRBD1. Unmatched junction bases numbered 2, after V lost 2 bases and J lost 0 bases. Germline CDR1 is MNHEY and CDR2 is SVGEGT. The CDR3 runs to 15 residues. The CDR3 here is CASSYTGGSNYGYTF. CDR3 DNA: TGTGCCAGCAGTTACACAGGGGGTTCTAACTATGGCTACACCTTC.

V and J are TRBV24-1 and TRBJ2-1, with 7 bases lining up with TRBD2. The ends lost 1 base at V and 5 bases at J; junction bases unmatched: 13. This CDR3 has 18 amino acids. Germline V gene lookup returns CDR1 KGHDR and CDR2 SFDVKD. The CDR3 nucleotides are TGTGCCACCAGTGATTTATACGGGAGGACTCACAAAAACAATGAGCAGTTCTTC. Its translation: CATSDLYGRTHKNNEQFF.